These 9 T cell receptor beta chains came from one sample sequenced in a study of T cell repertoires in cytomegalovirus infection. TCRdb called the reads again in MiXCR, with one record for every CDR3 protein. In the table there are roughly 230,000 distinct CDR3 sequences, about 15% of which are singletons. What was sequenced was CD8+ T cells from PBMCs. Receptor source: a human donor in good health (CMV status not recorded). Some clones in this sample may be carry-over from other donors' samples.

The chain links TRBV9 to TRBJ1-1; tentatively, D is TRBD1 (5 bases). Germline V gene sequence: CDR1 SGDLS, CDR2 YYNGEE. The CDR3 consists of 14 residues. The V end was cut by 4 bases, the J end by 3 bases, with 13 bases between. Written as DNA, the CDR3 is TGTGCCAGCAGCTCCGGGACGAGCGACACTGAAGCTTTCTTT. It yields the protein CASSSGTSDTEAFF.

This clonotype was detected ten times or more. J is TRBJ1-6 and V is TRBV15; D is uncertain. The germline CDR1 and CDR2 sequences are LNHNV and YYDKDF (reference sequence). The CDR3 covers 14 residues. Trimming shortened V by 2 bases and J by 7 bases, and 9 bases separated the two germline ends. In DNA form, the CDR3 reads TGTGCCACCAGCAGAACAGATGAAAATTCACCCCTCCACTTT. It yields the protein CATSRTDENSPLHF. Full variable domain (remainder filled in from reference TRBV15 and TRBJ1-6): DAMVIQNPRYQVTQFGKPVTLSCSQTLNHNVMYWYQQKSSQAPKLLFHYYDKDFNNEADTPDNFQSRRPNTSFCFLDIRSPGLGDTAMYLCATSRTDENSPLHFGNGTRLTVT.

This clonotype was detected only once. This sequence joins TRBV2 and TRBJ2-7; D not resolved. Trimming removed 8 bases from V and 0 bases from J, with 8 bases in between. This CDR3 spans 12 amino acids. CDR1 and CDR2 from the germline V gene are SNHLY and FYNNEI. CDR3 sequence: CASPRSSYEQYF. Written as DNA, the CDR3 is TGTGCCAGCCCCCGGAGCTCCTACGAGCAGTACTTC.

This clonotype occurred many times. The J gene is TRBJ2-7, the V gene TRBV7-2; 10 nucleotides match TRBD2. Germline CDR1 SGHTA, CDR2 FQGNSA. J lost 4 bases, V lost 5 bases, and 5 bases had no gene match. The CDR3 loop spans 14 amino acids. The CDR3 here is CASSGAGGQYEQYF. CDR3 nucleotide sequence: TGTGCCAGCAGCGGAGCGGGGGGGCAGTACGAGCAGTACTTC.

This clonotype was counted at least ten times. This chain uses TRBV6-4 with TRBJ2-6; D tentatively reads TRBD1 or TRBD2 (5 bases each). V lost 0 bases to trimming and J lost 4 bases, with 10 bases between them. The CDR3 has 16 amino acids. In germline, CDR1 is MRHNA, CDR2 SNTAGT. The CDR3 region is CASSDSGVGGANVLTF. The CDR3 nucleotides read TGTGCCAGCAGTGACTCGGGGGTTGGAGGGGCCAACGTCCTGACTTTC.

The chain combines TRBV13 with TRBJ1-1; no definite D call. Germline V lookup: CDR1 PRHDT, CDR2 FYEKMQ (reference sequence). The length of the CDR3 is 13 residues. The V and J ends lost 4 bases and 1 base respectively, with 7 bases between them. The CDR3 bases are TGTGCCAGCAGCTCGACGTCGAACACTGAAGCTTTCTTT. It encodes CASSSTSNTEAFF.

This clonotype has just a few counts. This chain joins TRBV6-8 and TRBJ1-2; 10 bases are a match to TRBD1. CDR1 MNHGY and CDR2 SAAAGT come from the germline V gene. Unmatched junction bases numbered 8, after V lost 5 bases and J lost 5 bases. The CDR3 length is 15 residues. The CDR3 DNA follows: TGTGCCAGCAGTAAGATCGGACAGGGGGATTATGGCTACACCTTC. This translates into CASSKIGQGDYGYTF.

V usage is TRBV24-1 and J usage is TRBJ1-2, with a possible D match to TRBD1 (5 bases). This CDR3 has 16 residues. V lost 4 bases and J lost 7, with 21 bases in between. Germline CDR1 and CDR2: KGHDR and SFDVKD. CDR3 protein: CATSDRDSEAFGGYTF. The CDR3 DNA is TGTGCCACCAGTGACCGCGACAGTGAAGCCTTTGGTGGCTACACCTTC.

In this sample, this clonotype turned up a few times. J is TRBJ1-2 and V is TRBV20-1; 8 nucleotides agree with TRBD1. J lost 0 bases, V lost 1 base, and 7 bases had no gene match. The germline gives CDR1 DFQATT, CDR2 SNEGSKA (reference sequence). CDR3 length: 16 amino acids. CDR3 DNA: TGCAGTGCTAGAGTGGCAGGGGGCCCCCCTAACTATGGCTACACCTTC. Its translation is CSARVAGGPPNYGYTF.